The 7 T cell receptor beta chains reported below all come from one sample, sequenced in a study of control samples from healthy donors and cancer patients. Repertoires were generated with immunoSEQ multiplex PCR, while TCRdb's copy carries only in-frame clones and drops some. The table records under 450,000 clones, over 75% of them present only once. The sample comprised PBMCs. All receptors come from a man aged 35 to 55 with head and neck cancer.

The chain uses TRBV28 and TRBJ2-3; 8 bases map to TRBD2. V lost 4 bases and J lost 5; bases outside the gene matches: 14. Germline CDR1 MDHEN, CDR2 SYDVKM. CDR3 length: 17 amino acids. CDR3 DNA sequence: TGTGCCAGCAGTTCCCATGCGGGGGGCGGCGCGGGAGATACGCAGTATTTT. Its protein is CASSSHAGGGAGDTQYF.

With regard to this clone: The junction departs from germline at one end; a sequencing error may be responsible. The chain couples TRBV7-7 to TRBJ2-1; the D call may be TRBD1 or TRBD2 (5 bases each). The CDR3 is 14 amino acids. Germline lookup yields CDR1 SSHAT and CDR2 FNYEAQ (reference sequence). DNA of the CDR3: TGTGCTAGCAGCTATGGGGGAACCTACAATGAGCAGTTCTTC. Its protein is CASSYGGTYNEQFF.

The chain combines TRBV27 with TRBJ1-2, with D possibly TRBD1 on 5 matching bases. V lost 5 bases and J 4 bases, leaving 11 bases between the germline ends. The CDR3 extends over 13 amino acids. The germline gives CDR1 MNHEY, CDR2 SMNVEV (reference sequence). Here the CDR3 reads CASSGAVSYGYTF. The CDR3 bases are TGTGCCAGCAGTGGGGCCGTCTCCTATGGCTACACCTTC.

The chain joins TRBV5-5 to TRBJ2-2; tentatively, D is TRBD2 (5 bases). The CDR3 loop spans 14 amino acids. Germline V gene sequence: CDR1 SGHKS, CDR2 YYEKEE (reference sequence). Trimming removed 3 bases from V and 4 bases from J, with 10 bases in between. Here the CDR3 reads CASSSEAFTGELFF. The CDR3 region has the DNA TGTGCCAGCAGCTCGGAGGCCTTCACCGGGGAGCTGTTTTTT.

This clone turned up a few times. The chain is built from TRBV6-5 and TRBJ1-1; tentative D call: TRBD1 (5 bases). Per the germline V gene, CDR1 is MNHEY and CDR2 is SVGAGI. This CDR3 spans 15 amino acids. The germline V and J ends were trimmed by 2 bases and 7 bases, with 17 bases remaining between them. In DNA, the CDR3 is TGTGCCAGCAGTTACGGGACCTCTGGTTTGAGTGAAGCTTTCTTT. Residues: CASSYGTSGLSEAFF.

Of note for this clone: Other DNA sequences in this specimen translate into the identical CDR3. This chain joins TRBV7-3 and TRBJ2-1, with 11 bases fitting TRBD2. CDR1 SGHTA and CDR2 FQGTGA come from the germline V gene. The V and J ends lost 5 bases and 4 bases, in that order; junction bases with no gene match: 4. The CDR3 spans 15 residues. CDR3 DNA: TGTGCCAGCAGCCCCGGGACTAGCGGTTACAATGAGCAGTTCTTC. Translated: CASSPGTSGYNEQFF.

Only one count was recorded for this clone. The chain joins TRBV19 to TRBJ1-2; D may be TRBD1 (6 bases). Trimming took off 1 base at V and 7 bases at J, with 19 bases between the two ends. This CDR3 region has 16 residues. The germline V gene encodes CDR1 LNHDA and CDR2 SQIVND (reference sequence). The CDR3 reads CASSIGLQGIITGYTF. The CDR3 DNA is TGTGCCAGTAGTATAGGTCTACAGGGTATAATAACTGGCTACACCTTC. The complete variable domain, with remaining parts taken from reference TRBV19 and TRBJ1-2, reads DGGITQSPKYLFRKEGQNVTLSCEQNLNHDAMYWYRQDPGQGLRLIYYSQIVNDFQKGDIAEGYSVSREKKESFPLTVTSAQKNPTAFYLCASSIGLQGIITGYTFGSGTRLTVV.